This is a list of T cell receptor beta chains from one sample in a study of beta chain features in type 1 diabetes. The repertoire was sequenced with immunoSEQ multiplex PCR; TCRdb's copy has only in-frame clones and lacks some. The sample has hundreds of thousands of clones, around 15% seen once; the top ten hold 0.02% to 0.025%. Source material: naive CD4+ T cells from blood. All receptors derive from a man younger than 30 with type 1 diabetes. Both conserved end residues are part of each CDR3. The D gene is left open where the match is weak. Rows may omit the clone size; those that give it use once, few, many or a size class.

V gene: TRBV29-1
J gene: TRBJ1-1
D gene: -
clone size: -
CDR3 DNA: TGCAGCGTCGAGGCCAGCCCGAACACTGAAGCTTTCTTT
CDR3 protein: CSVEASPNTEAFF

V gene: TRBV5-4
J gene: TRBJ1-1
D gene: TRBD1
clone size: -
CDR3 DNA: TGTGCCAGCAGCCTACAGGGACAGCTTATTAACACTGAAGCTTTCTTT
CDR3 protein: CASSLQGQLINTEAFF

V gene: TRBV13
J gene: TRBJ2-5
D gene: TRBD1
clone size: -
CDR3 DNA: TGTGCCAGCAGCTTCTCCCCTCAGGGGGAAGAGACCCAGTACTTC
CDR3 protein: CASSFSPQGEETQYF

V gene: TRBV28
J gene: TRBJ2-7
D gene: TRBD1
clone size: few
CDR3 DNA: TGTGCCAGCAGTCCCCGACAGGGGGTCGACGAGCAGTACTTC
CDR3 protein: CASSPRQGVDEQYF

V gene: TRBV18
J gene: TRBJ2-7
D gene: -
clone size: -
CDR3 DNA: TGTGCCAGCTCACCGCTCCCCTTACAGGGTTCGAGCCACGAGCAGTACTTC
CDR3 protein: CASSPLPLQGSSHEQYF

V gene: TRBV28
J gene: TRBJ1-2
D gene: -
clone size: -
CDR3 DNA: TGTGCCAGCAGTTCACCGGGAACCGGTCTAGGCTATGGCTACACCTTC
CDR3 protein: CASSSPGTGLGYGYTF

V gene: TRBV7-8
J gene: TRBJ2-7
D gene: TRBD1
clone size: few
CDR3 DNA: TGTGCCAGCAGCCTGAATACAGGGGGCGGCGAGCAGTACTTC
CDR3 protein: CASSLNTGGGEQYF

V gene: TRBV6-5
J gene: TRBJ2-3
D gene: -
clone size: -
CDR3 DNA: TGTGCCACTACCCCGGAGGTCAGCACAGATACGCAGTATTTT
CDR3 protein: CATTPEVSTDTQYF

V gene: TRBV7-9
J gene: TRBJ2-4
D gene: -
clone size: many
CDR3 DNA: TGTGCCAGCAGCGGAAGTCTAGCCAAAAACATTCAGTACTTC
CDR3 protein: CASSGSLAKNIQYF

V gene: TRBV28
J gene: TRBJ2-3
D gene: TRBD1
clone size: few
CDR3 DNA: TGTGCCAGCAGTTCGGGACAGGGACTCACAGATACGCAGTATTTT
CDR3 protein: CASSSGQGLTDTQYF

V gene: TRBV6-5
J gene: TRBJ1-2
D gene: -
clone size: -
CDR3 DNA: TGTGCCAGCAGGTCTACGGGGGACTATGGCTACACCTTC
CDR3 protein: CASRSTGDYGYTF

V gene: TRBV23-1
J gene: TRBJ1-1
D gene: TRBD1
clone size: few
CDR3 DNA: TGCGCCAGCAGTCAAACCCGACAGGGGGACACTGAAGCTTTCTTT
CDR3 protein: CASSQTRQGDTEAFF

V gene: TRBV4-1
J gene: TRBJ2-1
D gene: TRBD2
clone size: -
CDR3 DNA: TGCGCCAGCAGCCAAGAGGGACTAGCGGTGGGGGGCTCGTACAATGAGCAGTTCTTC
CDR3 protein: CASSQEGLAVGGSYNEQFF

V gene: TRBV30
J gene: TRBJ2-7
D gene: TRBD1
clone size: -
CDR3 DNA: TGTGCCTGGAGTGTAAACGGGGGACAGGGCGAGCAGTACTTC
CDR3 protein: CAWSVNGGQGEQYF

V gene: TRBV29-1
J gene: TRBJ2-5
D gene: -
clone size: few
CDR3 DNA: TGCAGCGTTGATCAACCAACAACTGGGGAGACCCAGTACTTC
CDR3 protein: CSVDQPTTGETQYF

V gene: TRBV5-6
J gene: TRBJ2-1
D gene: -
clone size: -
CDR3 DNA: TGTGCCAGCAGCTTGGTACAGGGGGGGATAAATGAGCAGTTCTTC
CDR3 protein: CASSLVQGGINEQFF

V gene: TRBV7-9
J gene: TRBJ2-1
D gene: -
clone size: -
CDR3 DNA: TGTGCCAGCATTAGGGTTGACGCGGCCATTAGCTCCTACAATGAGCAGTTCTTC
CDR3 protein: CASIRVDAAISSYNEQFF

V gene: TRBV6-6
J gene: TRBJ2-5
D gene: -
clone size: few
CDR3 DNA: TGTGCCAGCACCAACACGGGTATCCAAGAGACCCAGTACTTC
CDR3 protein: CASTNTGIQETQYF

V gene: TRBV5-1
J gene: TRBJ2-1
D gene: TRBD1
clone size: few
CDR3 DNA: TGCGCCAGCAGCCGCGTAGACAGGGGAGAGGTGGGTGAGCAGTTCTTC
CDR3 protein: CASSRVDRGEVGEQFF

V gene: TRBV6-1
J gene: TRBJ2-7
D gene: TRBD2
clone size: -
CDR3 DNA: TGTGCCAGCAGTGGATCCCCTAGCGGGGGCTACGAGCAGTACTTC
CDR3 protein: CASSGSPSGGYEQYF

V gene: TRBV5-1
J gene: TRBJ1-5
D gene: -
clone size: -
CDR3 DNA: TGCGCCAGCAGCGAGGGGGGCACTAGCAATCAGCCCCAGCATTTT
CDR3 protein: CASSEGGTSNQPQHF

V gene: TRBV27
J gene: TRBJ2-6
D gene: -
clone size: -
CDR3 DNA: TGTGCCAGCAGTTTGAGAGGGCCAGGGGCCAACGTCCTGACTTTC
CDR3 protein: CASSLRGPGANVLTF

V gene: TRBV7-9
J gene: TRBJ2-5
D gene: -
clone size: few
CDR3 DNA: TGTGCCAGCAGCTTAGGGCCCCCCCAAGAGACCCAGTACTTC
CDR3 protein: CASSLGPPQETQYF

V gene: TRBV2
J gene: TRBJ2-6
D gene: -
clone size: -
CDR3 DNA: TGTGCCAGCACCCAGCTCTCTGGGGCCAACGTCCTGACTTTC
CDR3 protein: CASTQLSGANVLTF

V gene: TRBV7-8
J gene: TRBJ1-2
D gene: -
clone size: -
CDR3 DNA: TGTGCCAGCAGCTTAGCCCCCCGTTCGACATCAGCTAACTATGGCTACACCTTC
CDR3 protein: CASSLAPRSTSANYGYTF

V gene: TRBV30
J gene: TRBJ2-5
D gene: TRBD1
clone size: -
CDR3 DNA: TGTGCCTGGGGGACAGGGGAGACCCAGTACTTC
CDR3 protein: CAWGTGETQYF

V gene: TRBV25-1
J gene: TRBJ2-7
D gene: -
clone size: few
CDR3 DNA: TGTGCCAGCAGTGAATGGGGGGCAGCGAGCTCCTACGAGCAGTACTTC
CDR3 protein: CASSEWGAASSYEQYF

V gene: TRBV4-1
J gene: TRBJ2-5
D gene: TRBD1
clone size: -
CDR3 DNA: TGCGCCAGCAGCCAAGCAGGGGGCACGGAGACCCAGTACTTC
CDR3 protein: CASSQAGGTETQYF

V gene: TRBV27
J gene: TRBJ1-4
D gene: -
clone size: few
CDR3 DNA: TGTGCCAGCGGCTCTCTGGGAATATATGAAAAACTGTTTTTT
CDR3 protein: CASGSLGIYEKLFF